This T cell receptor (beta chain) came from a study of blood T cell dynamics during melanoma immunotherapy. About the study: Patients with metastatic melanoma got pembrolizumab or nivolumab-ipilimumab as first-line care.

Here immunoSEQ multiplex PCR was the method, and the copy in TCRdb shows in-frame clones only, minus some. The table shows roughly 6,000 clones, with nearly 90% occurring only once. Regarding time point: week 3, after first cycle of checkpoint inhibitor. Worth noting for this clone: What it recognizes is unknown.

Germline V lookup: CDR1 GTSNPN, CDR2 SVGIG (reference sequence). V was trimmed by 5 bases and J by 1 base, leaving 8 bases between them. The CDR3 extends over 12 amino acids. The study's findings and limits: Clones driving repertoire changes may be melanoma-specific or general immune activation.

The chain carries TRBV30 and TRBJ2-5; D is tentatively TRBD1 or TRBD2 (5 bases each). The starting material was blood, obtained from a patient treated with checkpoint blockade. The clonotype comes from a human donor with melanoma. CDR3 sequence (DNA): TGTGCCTGGGAGGGGTTCCAAGAGACCCAGTACTTC. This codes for CAWEGFQETQYF.